This T cell receptor beta chain was sequenced in a study of tumor-infiltrating lymphocytes in primary liver carcinoma. Overall study context: Patients underwent resection of primary liver carcinoma. Roughly 3.5 to 7.13 million productive TCRbeta reads were obtained per sample, with similar numbers across tissue types.

They got blood RNA out of unsorted whole blood and also pulled out germline DNA. Germline V gene sequence: CDR1 KGHSY, CDR2 FQNENV. The V and J ends lost 0 bases and 0 bases, in that order; junction bases with no gene match: 15. The CDR3 is 20 residues long. The input was 450 to 550 ng total RNA; TCR beta cDNA was made from it with a constant-region primer. Sequencing libraries for TCR beta derived from three nested multiplex PCR rounds that used slightly modified ARM-PCR. The first two PCR rounds used TRBV1-TRBV30 forward primers with a C-beta reverse primer, 9 to 10 cycles each. TCRdb passed the multiplex PCR reads through MiXCR, listing each CDR3 protein once. The profile covers hundreds of thousands of distinct CDR3 sequences, with around three fifths appearing a single time and about 15% taken by the ten largest.

This rearrangement joins TRBV16 to TRBJ1-1; 8 bases are a match to TRBD1. The TCR originated in a woman in her thirties with primary liver carcinoma and hepatitis B virus infection. Sequencing was done on a sample of peripheral blood. The CDR3 is CASSQSIPYWTGLMNTEAFF. CDR3 sequence (DNA): TGTGCCAGCAGCCAATCGATTCCCTACTGGACAGGGCTTATGAACACTGAAGCTTTCTTT.